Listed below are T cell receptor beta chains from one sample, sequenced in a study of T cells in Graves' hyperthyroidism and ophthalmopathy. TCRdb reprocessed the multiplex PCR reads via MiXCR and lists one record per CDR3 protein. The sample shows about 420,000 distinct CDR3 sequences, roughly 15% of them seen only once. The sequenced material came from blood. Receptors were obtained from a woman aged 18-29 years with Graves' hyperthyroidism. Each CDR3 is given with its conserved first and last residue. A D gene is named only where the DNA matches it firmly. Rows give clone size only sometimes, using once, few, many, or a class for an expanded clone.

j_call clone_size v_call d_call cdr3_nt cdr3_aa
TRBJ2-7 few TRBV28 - TGTGCCAGCGGGAGGAGGAGGGAGCAGTACTTC CASGRRREQYF
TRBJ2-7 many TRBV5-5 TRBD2 TGTGCCAGCAGCTTGGCCGCGGCGGGAGGTATCGCCGAGCAGTACTTC CASSLAAAGGIAEQYF
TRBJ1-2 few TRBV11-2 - TGTGCCAGCAGCTTAGAGTTCAGCGCTAACTATGGCTACACCTTC CASSLEFSANYGYTF
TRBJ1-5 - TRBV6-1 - TGTGCCAGCAGGATAAGACAGGAATGGTGGCAGCCCCAGCATTTT CASRIRQEWWQPQHF
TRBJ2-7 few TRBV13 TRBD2 TGTGCCAGCAGCTTACGACTAGCGGGTCAATCCTACGAGCAGTACTTC CASSLRLAGQSYEQYF
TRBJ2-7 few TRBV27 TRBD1 TGTGCCAGCAGTCCGGGACAGGGGTGGTCCGAGCAGTACTTC CASSPGQGWSEQYF
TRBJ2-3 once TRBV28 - TGTGCCAGCAGTTTTGTGGAAGACACAGATACGCAGTATTTT CASSFVEDTDTQYF
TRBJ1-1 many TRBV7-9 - TGTGCCAGCAGCTTAGGTACAGGTGAAGGCCTCACTGAAGCTTTCTTT CASSLGTGEGLTEAFF
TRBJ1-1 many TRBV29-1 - TGCAGCGGATTACGGGGGGGCACTGAAGCTTTCTTT CSGLRGGTEAFF
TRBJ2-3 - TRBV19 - TGTGCCAGTAGTTCGGGGCAGGGGACGACTAGCACAGATACGCAGTATTTT CASSSGQGTTSTDTQYF
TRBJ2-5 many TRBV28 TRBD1 TGTGCCAGCAGTCCTGGTGACAGGGAAGGTGGGACCCAGTACTTC CASSPGDREGGTQYF
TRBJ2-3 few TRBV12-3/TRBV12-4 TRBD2 TGTGCCAGCAGCCAAACTCAAGCGGGATGGGCAGATACGCAGTATTTT CASSQTQAGWADTQYF
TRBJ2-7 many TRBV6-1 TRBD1 TGTGCCAGCAGCCAGGGGGTCGGGCAGGAATACGAGCAGTACTTC CASSQGVGQEYEQYF
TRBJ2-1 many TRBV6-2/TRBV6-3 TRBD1 TGTGCCAGCAGTTACCTCCAACCGGGACAGGGGACGAGTGGCGAGCAGTTCTTC CASSYLQPGQGTSGEQFF
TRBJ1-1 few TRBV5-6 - TGTGCCAGCACTCGGGGGCCAATGAACACTGAAGCTTTCTTT CASTRGPMNTEAFF
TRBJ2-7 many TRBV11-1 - TGTGCCAGCAGCTCAACGTCCGGGCCCTCCTACGAGCAGTACTTC CASSSTSGPSYEQYF
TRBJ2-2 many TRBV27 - TGTGCCAGCAGTTTCATGGACACCGGGGAGCTGTTTTTT CASSFMDTGELFF
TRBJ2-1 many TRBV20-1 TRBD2 TGCAGTGCTGAGACCGGGACTAGCGGGAGGTTTGAGCAGTTCTTC CSAETGTSGRFEQFF
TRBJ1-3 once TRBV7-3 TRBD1 TGTGCCAGCAGCGCGACAGGGGGAGGAAACACCATATATTTT CASSATGGGNTIYF
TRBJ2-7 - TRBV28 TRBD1 TGTGCCAGCAGTTACATACCGGGACAGGGTCCCGAGCAGTACTTC CASSYIPGQGPEQYF
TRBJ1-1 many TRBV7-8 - TGTGCCAGCAGCTTGGACACTAAACCAACGAACACTGAAGCTTTCTTT CASSLDTKPTNTEAFF
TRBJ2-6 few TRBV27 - TGTGCCAGCAGTTTGGAGCCACACCACTCTGGGGCCAACGTCCTGACTTTC CASSLEPHHSGANVLTF
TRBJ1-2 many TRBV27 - TGTGCCAGCACCCGCGACAGCCGTAGCTATGGCTACACCTTC CASTRDSRSYGYTF
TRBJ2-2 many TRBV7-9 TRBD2 TGTGCCAGCAGCATCGGCGGGAGATTGGACGGGGAGCTGTTTTTT CASSIGGRLDGELFF
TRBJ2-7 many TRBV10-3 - TGTGCCATCAGTGAGTCGCCTTTCGAGCAGTACTTC CAISESPFEQYF
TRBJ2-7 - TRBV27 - TGTGCCAGCAGTACCCTTCCCGGGACCCCCTCCTACGAGCAGTACTTC CASSTLPGTPSYEQYF
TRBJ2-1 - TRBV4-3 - TGCGCCAGCAGCCAAGGAACAGGCCTATACAATGAGCAGTTCTTC CASSQGTGLYNEQFF
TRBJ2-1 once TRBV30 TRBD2 TGTGCCTGGAGAGACATAGGGACTAGCGGGAGGTTTGAGCAGTTCTTC CAWRDIGTSGRFEQFF
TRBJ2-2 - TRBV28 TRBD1 TGTGCCAGCAGTGGACAGGGCCAAAACACCGGGGAGCTGTTTTTT CASSGQGQNTGELFF